This T cell receptor beta chain is drawn from a study of radiation and T cells in renal cell carcinoma. Germline values: CDR1 SGHRS, CDR2 YFSETQ. This CDR3 is built from 14 residues. V shed 4 bases, J shed 4 bases, and the junction held 5 bases outside the gene matches. Time point of the sample: blood 4 weeks post-SBRT, at nephrectomy. Treatment in this sample: 15 Gy SBRT to primary tumor, nephrectomy 4 weeks later. Serial blood draws occurred at baseline and 2 and 4 weeks post-SBRT. Here immunoSEQ multiplex PCR was the method, and the copy in TCRdb shows in-frame clones only, minus some. The profile shows roughly 92,000 clones, 65% to 90% of them singletons.

The chain uses TRBV5-1 and TRBJ1-2, with 9 bases aligning to TRBD1. Here the sequenced sample was blood, taken from a patient whose treatment included radiotherapy and nephrectomy. The clonotype comes from a man in his 60s with renal cell carcinoma. The CDR3 coding sequence is TGCGCCAGCAGCCGGACAGGGGACATCTATGGCTACACCTTC. It translates to CASSRTGDIYGYTF. The whole variable domain, remainder taken from reference TRBV5-1 and TRBJ1-2, is KAGVTQTPRYLIKTRGQQVTLSCSPISGHRSVSWYQQTPGQGLQFLFEYFSETQRNKGNFPGRFSGRQFSNSRSEMNVSTLELGDSALYLCASSRTGDIYGYTFGSGTRLTVV.